The T cell receptor beta chain described here comes from a study of stem cell transplantation in POMP-related autoinflammatory disease. Study-wide background: Neutrophil and platelet engraftment from the graft donor was 100% through one year after transplant.

This clone was recorded once. The table came from immunoSEQ multiplex PCR; TCRdb's copy has only in-frame clones and leaves some out. Of approximately 65,000 clones in the sample, approximately 91% are singletons; the top ten hold roughly 0.7%. Sequencing was performed on CD4+ T cells from PBMCs, taken after stem cell transplantation. The clonotype originates from a human patient with POMP-related autoinflammation and immune dysregulation (PRAID). Some of the T cells may derive from the graft donor.

The CDR3 loop is CSAQMRNEQFF. CDR3 bases: TGCAGTGCGCAGATGAGGAATGAGCAGTTCTTC. J is TRBJ2-1 and V is TRBV20-1; D is uncertain. V was pared by 6 bases and J by 7 bases, with 10 bases between. This CDR3 is 11 amino acids long. The germline CDR1 and CDR2 sequences are DFQATT and SNEGSKA (reference sequence).